The T cell receptor beta chain under discussion was sequenced for a study of early T cells in non-severe SARS-CoV-2 infection. Turning to the study itself: The sequenced material was bulk RNA from unsorted whole blood, and its chains were unpaired.

As part of library construction, unique molecular identifiers were attached to individual cDNA molecules. One entry per CDR3 protein results from TCRdb running MiXCR on the 5' RACE reads. The sample includes about 110,000 distinct CDR3 sequences, about 12% of them seen just once. The V gene's germline CDR1 is DFQATT and CDR2 SNEGSKA (reference sequence). This CDR3 comprises 17 residues. The germline V and J ends were trimmed by 0 bases and 4 bases, with 22 bases remaining between them. At least ten counts were recorded for this clonotype. Antigen specificity is unknown. Broader study findings: Anti-spike CD8 specificities were favored by VDJdb matching, whose results missed private and CD4 specificities.

The sequence was obtained from an adult who was a healthcare worker with PCR-confirmed SARS-CoV-2 infection or an uninfected control (not recorded which). Sequencing was performed on whole blood. J is TRBJ2-7 and V is TRBV20-1, with D maybe TRBD1 (5 bases). Here the CDR3 reads CSARDQEALRGRYEQYF. The CDR3, as DNA: TGCAGTGCTAGAGATCAGGAAGCTCTTAGGGGCCGATACGAGCAGTACTTC.